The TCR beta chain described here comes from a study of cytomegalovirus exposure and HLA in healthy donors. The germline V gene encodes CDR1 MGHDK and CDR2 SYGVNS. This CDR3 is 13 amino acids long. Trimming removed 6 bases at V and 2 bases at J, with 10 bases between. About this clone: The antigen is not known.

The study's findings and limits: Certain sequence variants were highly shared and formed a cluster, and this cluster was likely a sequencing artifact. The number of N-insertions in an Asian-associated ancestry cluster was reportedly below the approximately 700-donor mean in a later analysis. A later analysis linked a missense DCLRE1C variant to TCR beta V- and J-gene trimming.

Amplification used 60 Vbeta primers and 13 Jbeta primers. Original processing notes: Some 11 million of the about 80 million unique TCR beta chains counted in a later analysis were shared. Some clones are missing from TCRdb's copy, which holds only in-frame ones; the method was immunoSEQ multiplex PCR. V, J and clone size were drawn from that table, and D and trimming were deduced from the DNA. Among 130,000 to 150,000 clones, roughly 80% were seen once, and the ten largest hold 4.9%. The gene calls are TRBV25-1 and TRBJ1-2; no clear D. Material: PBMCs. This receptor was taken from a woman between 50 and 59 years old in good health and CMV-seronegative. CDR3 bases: TGTGCCAGCAGGGGAGCTCTAAACTATGGCTACACCTTC. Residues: CASRGALNYGYTF.